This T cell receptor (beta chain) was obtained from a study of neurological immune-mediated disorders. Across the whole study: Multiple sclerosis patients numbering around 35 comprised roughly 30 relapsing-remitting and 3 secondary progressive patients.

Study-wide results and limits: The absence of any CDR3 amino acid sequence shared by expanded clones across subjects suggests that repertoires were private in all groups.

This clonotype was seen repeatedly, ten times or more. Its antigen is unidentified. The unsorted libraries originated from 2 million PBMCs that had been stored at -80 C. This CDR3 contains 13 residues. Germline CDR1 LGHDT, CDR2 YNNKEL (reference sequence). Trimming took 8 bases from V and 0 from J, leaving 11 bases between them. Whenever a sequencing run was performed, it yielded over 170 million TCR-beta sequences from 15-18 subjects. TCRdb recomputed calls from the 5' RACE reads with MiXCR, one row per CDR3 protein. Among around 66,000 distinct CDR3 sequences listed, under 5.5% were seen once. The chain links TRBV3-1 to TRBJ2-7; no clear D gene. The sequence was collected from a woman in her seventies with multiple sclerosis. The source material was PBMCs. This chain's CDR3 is CASDSGDSYEQYF. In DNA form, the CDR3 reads TGTGCCAGCGACTCGGGTGACTCCTACGAGCAGTACTTC.